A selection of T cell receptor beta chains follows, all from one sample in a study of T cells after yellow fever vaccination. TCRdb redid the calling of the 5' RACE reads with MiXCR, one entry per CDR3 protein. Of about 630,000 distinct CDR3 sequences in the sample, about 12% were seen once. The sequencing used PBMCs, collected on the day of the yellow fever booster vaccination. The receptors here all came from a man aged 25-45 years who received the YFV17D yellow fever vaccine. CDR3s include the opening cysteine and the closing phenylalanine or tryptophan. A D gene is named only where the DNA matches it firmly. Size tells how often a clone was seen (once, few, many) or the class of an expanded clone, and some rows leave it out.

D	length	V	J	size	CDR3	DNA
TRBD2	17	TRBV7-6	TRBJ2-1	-	CASSLGTSGTTYNEQFF	TGTGCCAGCAGCCTCGGGACTAGCGGGACTACCTACAATGAGCAGTTCTTC
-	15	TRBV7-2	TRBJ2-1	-	CASRRTSSSYNEQFF	TGTGCCAGCAGGCGAACATCGAGCTCCTACAATGAGCAGTTCTTC
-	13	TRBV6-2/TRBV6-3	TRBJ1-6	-	CASRQDLNSPLHF	TGTGCCAGTCGACAGGATCTGAATTCACCCCTCCACTTT
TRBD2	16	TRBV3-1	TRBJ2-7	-	CASSLGGGGRTSEQYF	TGTGCCAGCAGCCTCGGGGGAGGCGGGAGGACTTCGGAGCAGTACTTC
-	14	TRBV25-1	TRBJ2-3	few	CASSSGGTTDTQYF	TGTGCCAGCAGTTCGGGCGGGACCACAGATACGCAGTATTTT
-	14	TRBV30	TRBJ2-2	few	CAWRKGPNTGELFF	TGTGCCTGGAGGAAGGGGCCGAACACCGGGGAGCTGTTTTTT
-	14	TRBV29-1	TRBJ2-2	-	CSFSDRTHTGELFF	TGCAGCTTCTCCGACAGGACCCACACCGGGGAGCTGTTTTTT
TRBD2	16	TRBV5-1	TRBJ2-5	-	CASSLTLAGNQETQYF	TGCGCCAGCAGCCTCACACTAGCGGGAAATCAAGAGACCCAGTACTTC
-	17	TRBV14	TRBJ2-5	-	CASSQDSYSRIQETQYF	TGTGCCAGCAGCCAAGATTCGTACAGCAGAATCCAAGAGACCCAGTACTTC
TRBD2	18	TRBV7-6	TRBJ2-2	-	CASSIFSGTSGIIGELFF	TGTGCCAGCAGCATATTCTCGGGGACTAGCGGGATTATCGGGGAGCTGTTTTTT
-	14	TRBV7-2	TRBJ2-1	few	CASRSGLAYNEQFF	TGTGCCAGCAGATCAGGACTGGCTTACAATGAGCAGTTCTTC